Presented here are 23 T cell receptor beta chains from one specimen sequenced in a study of OX40 agonist ivuxolimab in advanced cancers. The repertoire was sequenced with immunoSEQ multiplex PCR; TCRdb's copy has only in-frame clones and lacks some. In the table there are tens of thousands of clones, roughly 92% of which are singletons. Source: CD4+ or CD8+ T cells sorted from blood, taken in a trial of the OX40 agonist ivuxolimab. The receptors derive from an adult with an advanced solid tumor such as melanoma, head and neck, liver or kidney cancer.

The chain joins TRBV15 to TRBJ2-1, with D perhaps TRBD2 (7 bases). Trimming removed 5 bases at V and 2 bases at J, with 16 bases between. The CDR3 extends over 16 amino acids. The germline CDR1 and CDR2 sequences are LNHNV and YYDKDF (reference sequence). CDR3 protein: CATSEKGGGTYNEQFF. The CDR3 DNA is TGTGCCACCAGCGAGAAAGGGGGGGGAACCTACAATGAGCAGTTCTTC.

Only a few counts were recorded for this clone. This chain joins TRBV30 and TRBJ1-2, with 10 bases that match TRBD1. CDR1 is GTSNPN and CDR2 is SVGIG in the germline V gene (reference sequence). Trimming cost V 3 bases and J 3 bases; bases outside gene matches: 4. The CDR3 extends over 14 amino acids. The CDR3 is CAWSPGQGHYGYTF. CDR3 in DNA: TGTGCCTGGAGCCCGGGACAGGGGCACTATGGCTACACCTTC.

This sequence joins TRBV10-1 and TRBJ2-1; TRBD2 aligns across 8 bases. The CDR3 is 14 amino acids. The germline V gene encodes CDR1 WNHNN and CDR2 SYGVQD (reference sequence). V lost 2 bases to trimming and J lost 8 bases; unmatched junction nucleotides: 5. CDR3 bases: TGCGCCAGCAGTGAGAACGGGGGGGCCCATGAGCAGTTCTTC. This gives the protein CASSENGGAHEQFF.

V and J are TRBV5-4 and TRBJ2-7, with a possible D match to TRBD2 (5 bases). With 3 bases removed from V and 3 bases from J, the gap between germline ends came to 13 bases. CDR3 length: 14 residues. CDR1 and CDR2 from the germline V gene are SGHNT and YYREEE (reference sequence). CDR3 nucleotides: TGTGCCAGCAGCTGGGCGGGTTCGTTCTACGAGCAGTACTTC. Amino acid sequence: CASSWAGSFYEQYF.

The chain recombines TRBV6-5 with TRBJ2-5; the match to TRBD1 covers 7 bases. The CDR3 is made up of 16 amino acids. Looked up from germline, CDR1 is MNHEY and CDR2 is SVGAGI. V lost 0 bases, J lost 3 bases, and 7 bases stayed unmatched. In DNA, the CDR3 is TGTGCCAGCAGTTACTCGGCAGCCGGGACAGAAGAGACCCAGTACTTC. Translation gives CASSYSAAGTEETQYF.

The V call is TRBV6-5, the J call TRBJ1-5; D is perhaps TRBD1 (5 bases). The V gene's germline CDR1 is MNHEY and CDR2 SVGAGI. V was pared by 0 bases and J by 13 bases, with 16 bases between. CDR3 length: 14 residues. CDR3 in DNA: TGTGCCAGCAGTTACTCGCAATACGACAGTGCTCAGCATTTT. It yields the protein CASSYSQYDSAQHF.

This chain connects TRBV19 to TRBJ2-2; tentative D call: TRBD2 (5 bases). The CDR3 runs to 14 residues. Trimming left V 3 bases short and J 4 bases short, with 9 bases between. Germline CDR1 is LNHDA and CDR2 is SQIVND (reference sequence). CDR3 region: CASSMGSRTGELFF. CDR3 in DNA: TGTGCCAGTAGTATGGGGAGTCGCACCGGGGAGCTGTTTTTT.

The V gene is TRBV11-2, the J gene TRBJ1-2, with 12 positions matching TRBD1. The germline gives CDR1 SGHAT, CDR2 FQNNGV. J gave up 4 bases and V 6 bases, and 6 bases lay outside the gene matches. This CDR3 is 15 amino acids long. CDR3: CASSPGTGGFYGYTF. In DNA form, the CDR3 reads TGTGCCAGCAGTCCCGGGACAGGGGGCTTCTATGGCTACACCTTC.

This clone was recorded only once. CDR3 protein: CASSEDLFLWETQYF. The CDR3 DNA reads TGTGCCAGCAGTGAAGATCTCTTTTTGTGGGAGACCCAGTACTTC. The rearrangement joins TRBV6-1 to TRBJ2-5; D gene uncertain. Germline CDR1 MNHNS, CDR2 SASEGT. Deletions cut 1 base from V and 5 bases from J, with 14 bases between. The CDR3 extends over 15 amino acids.

This clone was counted a few times. This chain links TRBV5-5 with TRBJ2-1; D might be TRBD1 (5 bases). The V end lost 3 bases, the J end lost 3 bases, and 13 bases lay between the germline ends. Germline CDR1 SGHKS, CDR2 YYEKEE (reference sequence). The CDR3 extends over 15 amino acids. The CDR3 reads CASSWTRTIYNEQFF. The CDR3 nucleotides are TGTGCCAGCAGCTGGACACGTACAATCTACAATGAGCAGTTCTTC.

CDR3 nucleotide sequence: TGTGCCAGTAGTATAGCCTCTAATGAGCAGTTCTTC. It specifies CASSIASNEQFF. This chain links TRBV19 with TRBJ2-1; no clear D. Trimming cost V 1 base and J 7 bases, with 5 bases left between them. Germline CDR1 is LNHDA and CDR2 is SQIVND (reference sequence). This CDR3 comprises 12 residues.

This CDR3 is CASSLSQVAKGNTEAFF. The CDR3 DNA reads TGTGCCAGCAGCTTATCACAGGTGGCCAAAGGGAACACTGAAGCTTTCTTT. The V gene is TRBV7-8, the J gene TRBJ1-1, with D perhaps TRBD1 (5 bases). The V and J ends lost 2 bases and 1 base respectively, with 17 bases between them. The CDR3 extends over 17 amino acids. Germline V gives CDR1 SGHVS, CDR2 FQNEAQ.

The chain recombines TRBV7-6 with TRBJ2-1; 7 nucleotides match TRBD2. Unmatched junction bases numbered 16, after V lost 8 bases and J lost 6 bases. The CDR3 runs 16 residues. From germline, CDR1 is SGHVS and CDR2 FNYEAQ. This chain's CDR3 is CASSSQSGVFVNEQFF. The CDR3 DNA sequence: TGTGCCAGCTCCTCTCAGAGCGGGGTTTTCGTCAATGAGCAGTTCTTC.

V usage is TRBV4-1 and J usage is TRBJ2-1, with 9 bases identical to TRBD2. The length of the CDR3 is 18 residues. Germline trimming cut 4 bases from V and 3 bases from J; bases unmatched to any gene: 13. Germline CDR1 is MGHRA and CDR2 is YSYEKL. In DNA, the CDR3 is TGCGCCAGCAGCCCCTCGGGTAGCGGGGGAACCCACTACAATGAGCAGTTCTTC. Protein sequence: CASSPSGSGGTHYNEQFF.

The chain has TRBV7-6 and TRBJ1-1, with D unclear. Germline V gene lookup returns CDR1 SGHVS and CDR2 FNYEAQ. This CDR3 region has 13 residues. With 5 bases removed from V and 2 bases from J, the gap between germline ends came to 9 bases. CDR3 bases: TGTGCCAGCAGCGCCTTGATTAACACTGAAGCTTTCTTT. Translated, it gives CASSALINTEAFF. Complete variable domain (other parts from reference TRBV7-6 and TRBJ1-1): GAGVSQSPRYKVTKRGQDVALRCDPISGHVSLYWYRQALGQGPEFLTYFNYEAQQDKSGLPNDRFSAERPEGSISTLTIQRTEQRDSAMYRCASSALINTEAFFGQGTRLTVV.

This rearrangement joins TRBV8-2 to TRBJ2-6; TRBD2 is the table's D call, not checked against the DNA. TRBV8-2 is a known pseudogene. The CDR3 extends over 16 amino acids. The CDR3 region is CGMRLITQSRANVLTF. DNA for the CDR3: TGTGGCATGCGGTTGATAACACAAAGTCGGGCCAACGTCCTGACTTTC.

V gene TRBV27 combines with J gene TRBJ2-5, with 8 bases aligning to TRBD2. The length of the CDR3 is 15 residues. J gave up 0 bases and V 3 bases, and 3 bases lay outside the gene matches. Germline V gene lookup returns CDR1 MNHEY and CDR2 SMNVEV (reference sequence). CDR3 protein: CASSFVSGNQETQYF. CDR3 bases: TGTGCCAGCAGTTTTGTTAGCGGGAACCAAGAGACCCAGTACTTC.

The rearrangement joins TRBV29-1 to TRBJ2-3; TRBD2 matches at 8 bases. The CDR3 is 15 residues long. Germline CDR1 is SQVTM and CDR2 is ANQGSEA. Trimming took 3 bases from V and 2 from J; bases not matched to a gene: 7. CDR3 loop: CSVEGRGAHTDTQYF. Here the CDR3 DNA reads TGCAGCGTTGAGGGGCGGGGGGCGCACACAGATACGCAGTATTTT.

The gene calls are TRBV7-9 and TRBJ2-7; 10 bases align to TRBD1. Germline trimming cut 5 bases from V and 2 bases from J; bases unmatched to any gene: 3. Per the germline V gene, CDR1 is SEHNR and CDR2 is FQNEAQ (reference sequence). There are 14 residues in the CDR3. CDR3 DNA: TGTGCCAGCAGCCCCGGGACAGGGGCCTACGAGCAGTACTTC. It specifies CASSPGTGAYEQYF.

This clone was observed once. The gene calls are TRBV5-6 and TRBJ2-2; D is unclear. The V end was cut by 1 base, the J end by 6 bases, with 7 bases between. Germline V lookup: CDR1 SGHDT, CDR2 YYEEEE. The CDR3 runs to 13 residues. The CDR3 region is CASSLRLSGELFF. CDR3 sequence (DNA): TGTGCCAGCAGCTTGAGGCTCTCCGGGGAGCTGTTTTTT.

This chain links TRBV18 with TRBJ2-1, with 7 bases identical to TRBD1. Germline V gene data show CDR1 as KGHSH and CDR2 as LQKENI. With V trimmed by 3 bases and J by 5 bases, 13 bases remained unmatched. This CDR3 is 17 amino acids long. Here the CDR3 DNA reads TGTGCCAGCTCACCGGGATTAGGGGACAGAGAAGACAATGAGCAGTTCTTC. Translated: CASSPGLGDREDNEQFF.

The chain uses TRBV11-2 and TRBJ2-1; TRBD2 matches at 11 bases. V lost 4 bases and J lost 2; bases outside the gene matches: 1. The CDR3 is 15 residues long. Per germline, CDR1 SGHAT and CDR2 FQNNGV. Written as DNA, the CDR3 is TGTGCCAGCAGCTCGGGACTAGCGGCCTACAATGAGCAGTTCTTC. Its protein is CASSSGLAAYNEQFF.

This chain uses TRBV27 with TRBJ2-3; 11 positions match TRBD2. CDR1 is MNHEY and CDR2 is SMNVEV in the germline V gene (reference sequence). The CDR3 runs to 18 residues. With 7 bases clipped from V and 2 bases from J, the junction kept 14 bases outside the gene matches. This CDR3 is CASTLDGASGGITDTQYF. CDR3 DNA sequence: TGTGCCAGCACCCTCGATGGGGCTAGCGGGGGGATCACAGATACGCAGTATTTT.